This record looks at one T cell receptor beta chain sequence and its context. Its antigen is unknown. The germline gives CDR1 MGHRA, CDR2 YSYEKL. The CDR3 totals 15 residues. V lost 1 base, J lost 7 bases, and 13 bases lay in between. The data originate from a study of cytomegalovirus exposure and HLA in healthy donors. Broader study findings: The classifier reportedly diagnosed cytomegalovirus status with high sensitivity and specificity. Most CMV-associated TCR beta chains were later found to appear HLA-restricted. It was likely that a cluster of highly shared sequence variants was a sequencing artifact.

The PCR ran on 60 Vbeta and 13 Jbeta primers. The repertoire was sequenced with immunoSEQ multiplex PCR; TCRdb's copy has only in-frame clones and lacks some. The table includes a few hundred thousand clones, roughly 75% detected once. This sequence originates from a woman aged 25 to 39 in good health and CMV-seronegative. Sequencing was done on a sample of PBMCs. The V and J genes are TRBV4-1 and TRBJ2-2, with D possibly being TRBD1 (5 bases). CDR3 residues: CASSQGGLQGGELFF. The CDR3 DNA reads TGCGCCAGCAGCCAAGGTGGGCTCCAGGGCGGGGAGCTGTTTTTT.